This T cell receptor beta chain was identified during a study of CD8 T cells in Susac syndrome. The length of the CDR3 is 16 residues. V dropped 0 bases and J dropped 2 bases, with 14 bases sitting between them. The germline CDR1 and CDR2 sequences are SGHAT and FQNNGV. With random hexamers, about 0.5 to 1 ug RNA was reverse transcribed. TCRdb re-called the immunoSEQ multiplex PCR reads with MiXCR, one entry per CDR3 protein. Of under 200,000 distinct CDR3 sequences in the sample, roughly 94% were seen once. J is TRBJ2-7 and V is TRBV11-2, with a tentative D call TRBD1 (6 bases). The sequencing input was CD4+ T cells from PBMCs. The sequence was collected from a human donor in good health. CDR3 nucleotide sequence: TGTGCCAGCAGCTTAGATCGAGTGACAGGAGCCTACGAGCAGTACTTC. This gives the protein CASSLDRVTGAYEQYF.